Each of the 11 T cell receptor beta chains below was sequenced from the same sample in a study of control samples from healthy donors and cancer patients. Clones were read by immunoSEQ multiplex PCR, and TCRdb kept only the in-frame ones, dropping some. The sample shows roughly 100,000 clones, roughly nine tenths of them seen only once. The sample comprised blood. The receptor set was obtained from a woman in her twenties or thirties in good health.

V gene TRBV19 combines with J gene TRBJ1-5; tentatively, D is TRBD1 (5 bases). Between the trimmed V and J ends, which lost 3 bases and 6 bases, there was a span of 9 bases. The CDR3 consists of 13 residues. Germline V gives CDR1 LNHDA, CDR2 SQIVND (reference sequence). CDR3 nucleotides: TGTGCCAGTAGTATGCAGGGCGGTCAGCCCCAGCATTTT. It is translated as CASSMQGGQPQHF.

DNA of the CDR3: TGTGCCAGCAGTGAGGGACAGGGATATCCGTCACCCCTCCACTTT. Translating gives CASSEGQGYPSPLHF. V and J are TRBV2 and TRBJ1-6, with 9 bases lining up with TRBD1. V lost 3 bases to trimming and J lost 10 bases; unmatched junction nucleotides: 7. CDR1 and CDR2 from the germline V gene are SNHLY and FYNNEI. The CDR3 extends over 15 amino acids.

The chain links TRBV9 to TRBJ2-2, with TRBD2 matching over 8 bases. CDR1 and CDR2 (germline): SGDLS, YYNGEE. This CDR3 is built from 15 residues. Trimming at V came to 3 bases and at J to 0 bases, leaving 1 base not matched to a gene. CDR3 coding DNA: TGTGCCAGCAGCGCAGCGGGGGCGAACACCGGGGAGCTGTTTTTT. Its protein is CASSAAGANTGELFF.

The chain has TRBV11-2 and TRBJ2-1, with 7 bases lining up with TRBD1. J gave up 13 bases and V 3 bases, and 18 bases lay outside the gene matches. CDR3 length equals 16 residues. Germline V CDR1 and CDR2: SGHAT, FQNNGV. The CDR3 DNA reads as TGTGCCAGCAGCTTCTCAGGGGGTGGGGGTGAAGAGACCCAGTTCTTC. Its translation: CASSFSGGGGEETQFF.

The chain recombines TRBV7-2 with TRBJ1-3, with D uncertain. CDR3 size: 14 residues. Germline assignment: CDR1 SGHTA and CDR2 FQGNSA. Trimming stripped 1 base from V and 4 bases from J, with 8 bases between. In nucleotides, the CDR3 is TGTGCCAGCAGCTTAGAAGGGTTGGGAAACACCATATATTTT. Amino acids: CASSLEGLGNTIYF.

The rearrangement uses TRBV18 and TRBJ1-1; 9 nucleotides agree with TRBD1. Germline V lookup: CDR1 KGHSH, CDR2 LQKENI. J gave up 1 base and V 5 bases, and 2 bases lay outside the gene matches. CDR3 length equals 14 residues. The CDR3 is CASSGDRANTEAFF. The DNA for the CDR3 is TGTGCCAGCTCAGGGGACAGGGCGAACACTGAAGCTTTCTTT.

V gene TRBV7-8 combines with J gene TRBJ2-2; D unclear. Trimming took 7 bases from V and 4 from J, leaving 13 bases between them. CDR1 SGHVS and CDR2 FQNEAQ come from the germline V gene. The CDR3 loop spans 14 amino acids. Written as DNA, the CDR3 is TGTGCCAGCAACAGACAAGGTTTCACCGGGGAGCTGTTTTTT. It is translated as CASNRQGFTGELFF.

In DNA, the CDR3 is TGTGCCAGCAGCCCCCCCCCAGCGGGGGGCCTCTCTTTCACAGATACGCAGTATTTT. Translated: CASSPPPAGGLSFTDTQYF. This chain uses TRBV7-4 with TRBJ2-3, with 9 bases fitting TRBD2. The trim removed 5 bases at V and 2 bases at J, leaving 17 bases unmatched. In germline, CDR1 is SGHVT, CDR2 SQSDAQ. This CDR3 contains 19 residues.

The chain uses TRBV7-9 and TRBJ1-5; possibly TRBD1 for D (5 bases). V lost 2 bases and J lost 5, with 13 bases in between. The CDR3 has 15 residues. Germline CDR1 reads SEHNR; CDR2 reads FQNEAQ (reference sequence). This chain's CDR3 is CASSLQGDRHQPQHF. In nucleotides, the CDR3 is TGTGCCAGCAGCTTACAAGGGGATCGGCATCAGCCCCAGCATTTT.

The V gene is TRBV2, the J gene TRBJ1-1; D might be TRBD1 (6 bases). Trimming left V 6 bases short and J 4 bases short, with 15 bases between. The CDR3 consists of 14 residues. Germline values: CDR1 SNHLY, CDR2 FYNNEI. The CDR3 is CASSVQGGATEAFF. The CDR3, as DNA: TGTGCCAGCAGCGTACAGGGCGGGGCCACTGAAGCTTTCTTT.

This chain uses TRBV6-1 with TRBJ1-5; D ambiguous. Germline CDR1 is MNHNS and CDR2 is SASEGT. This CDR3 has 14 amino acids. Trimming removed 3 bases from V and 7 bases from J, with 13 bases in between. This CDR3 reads CASSDTALYQPQHF. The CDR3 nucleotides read TGTGCCAGCAGTGACACAGCCCTCTACCAGCCCCAGCATTTT.